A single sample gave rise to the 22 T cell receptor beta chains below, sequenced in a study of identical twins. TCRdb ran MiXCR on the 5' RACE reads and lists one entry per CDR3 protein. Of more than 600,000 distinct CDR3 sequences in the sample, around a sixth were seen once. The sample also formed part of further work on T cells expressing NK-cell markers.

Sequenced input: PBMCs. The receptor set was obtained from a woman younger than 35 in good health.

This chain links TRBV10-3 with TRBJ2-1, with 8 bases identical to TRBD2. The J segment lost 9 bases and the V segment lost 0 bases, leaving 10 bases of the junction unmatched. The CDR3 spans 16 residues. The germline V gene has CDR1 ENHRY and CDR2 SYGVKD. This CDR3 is CAISESRGLDGGEQFF. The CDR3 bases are TGTGCCATCAGTGAGTCGAGGGGACTAGACGGCGGTGAGCAGTTCTTC.

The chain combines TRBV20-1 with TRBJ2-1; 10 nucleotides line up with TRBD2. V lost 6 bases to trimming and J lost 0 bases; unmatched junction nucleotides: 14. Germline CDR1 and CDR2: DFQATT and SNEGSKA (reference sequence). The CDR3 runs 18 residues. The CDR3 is CSAPPGLASYSSYNEQFF. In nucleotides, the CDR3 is TGCAGTGCGCCCCCGGGACTAGCGTCCTATAGCTCCTACAATGAGCAGTTCTTC.

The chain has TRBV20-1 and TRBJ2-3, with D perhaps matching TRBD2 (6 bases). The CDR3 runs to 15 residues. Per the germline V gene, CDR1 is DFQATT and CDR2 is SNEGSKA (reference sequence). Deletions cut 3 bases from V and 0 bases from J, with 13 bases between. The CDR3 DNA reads TGCAGTGCTAGTGGGACTTTCGCTAGCACAGATACGCAGTATTTT. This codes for CSASGTFASTDTQYF.

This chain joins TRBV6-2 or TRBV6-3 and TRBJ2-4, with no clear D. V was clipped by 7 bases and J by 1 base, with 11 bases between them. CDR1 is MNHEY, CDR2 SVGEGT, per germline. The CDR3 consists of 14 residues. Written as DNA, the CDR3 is TGTGCCAGCAAGAGCAGTTGGGCCAAAAACATTCAGTACTTC. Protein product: CASKSSWAKNIQYF.

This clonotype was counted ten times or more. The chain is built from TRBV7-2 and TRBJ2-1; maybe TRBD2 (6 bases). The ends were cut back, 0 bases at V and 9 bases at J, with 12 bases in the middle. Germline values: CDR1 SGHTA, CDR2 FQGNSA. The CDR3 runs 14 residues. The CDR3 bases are TGTGCCAGCAGCTTAGCCGTGGGGGGACGTGAGCAGTTCTTC. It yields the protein CASSLAVGGREQFF.

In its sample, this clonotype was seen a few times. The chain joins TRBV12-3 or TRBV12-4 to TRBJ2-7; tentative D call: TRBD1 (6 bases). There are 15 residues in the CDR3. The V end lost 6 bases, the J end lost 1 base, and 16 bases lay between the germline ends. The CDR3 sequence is CASSRDRSLSYEQYF. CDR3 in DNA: TGTGCCAGCAGCCGAGACAGGTCACTTTCCTACGAGCAGTACTTC.

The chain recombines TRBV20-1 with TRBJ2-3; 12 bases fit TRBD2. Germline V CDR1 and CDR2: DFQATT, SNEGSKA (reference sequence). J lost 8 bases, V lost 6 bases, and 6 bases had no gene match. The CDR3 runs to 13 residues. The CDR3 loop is CSARLAGAGTQYF. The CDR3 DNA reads TGCAGTGCCCGACTAGCGGGAGCAGGTACGCAGTATTTT.

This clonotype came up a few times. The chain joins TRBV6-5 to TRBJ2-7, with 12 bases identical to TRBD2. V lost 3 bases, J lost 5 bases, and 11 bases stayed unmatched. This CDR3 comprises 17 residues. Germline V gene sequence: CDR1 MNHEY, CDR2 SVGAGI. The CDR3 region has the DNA TGTGCCAGCAGTTATCTGGCGACTAGCGGGAGCGCCCACGAGCAGTACTTC. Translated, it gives CASSYLATSGSAHEQYF.

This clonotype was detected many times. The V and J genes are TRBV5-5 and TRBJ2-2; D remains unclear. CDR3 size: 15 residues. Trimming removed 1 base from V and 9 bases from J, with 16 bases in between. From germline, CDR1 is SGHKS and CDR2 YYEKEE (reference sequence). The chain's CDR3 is CASSLMAMASRELFF. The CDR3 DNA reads TGTGCCAGCAGCTTGATGGCTATGGCGTCTCGGGAGCTGTTTTTT.

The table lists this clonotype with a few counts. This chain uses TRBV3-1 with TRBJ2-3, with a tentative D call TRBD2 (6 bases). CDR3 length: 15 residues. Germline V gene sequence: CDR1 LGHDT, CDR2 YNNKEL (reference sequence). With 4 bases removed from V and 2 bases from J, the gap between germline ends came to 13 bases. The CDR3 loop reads CASSLSAGFTDTQYF. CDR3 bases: TGTGCCAGCAGCCTTTCCGCGGGATTCACAGATACGCAGTATTTT.

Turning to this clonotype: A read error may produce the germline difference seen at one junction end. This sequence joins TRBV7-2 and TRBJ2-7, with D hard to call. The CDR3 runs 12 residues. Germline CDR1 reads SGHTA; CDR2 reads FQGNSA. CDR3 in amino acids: CASSLEYDKVNF. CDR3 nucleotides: TGTGCCAGCAGCTTAGAATATGATAAGGTGAACTTC. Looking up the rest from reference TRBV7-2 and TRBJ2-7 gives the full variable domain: GAGVSQSPSNKVTEKGKDVELRCDPISGHTALYWYRQSLGQGLEFLIYFQGNSAPDKSGLPSDRFSAERTGGSVSTLTIQRTQQEDSAVYLCASSLEYDKVNFGPGTRLTVT.

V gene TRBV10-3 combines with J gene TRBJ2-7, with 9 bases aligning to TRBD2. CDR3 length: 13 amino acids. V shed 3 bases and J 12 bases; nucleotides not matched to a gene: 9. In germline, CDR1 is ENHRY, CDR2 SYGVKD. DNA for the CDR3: TGTGCCATCAGTGATGCGGGTAGCGGGAGTTTGTACTTC. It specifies CAISDAGSGSLYF.

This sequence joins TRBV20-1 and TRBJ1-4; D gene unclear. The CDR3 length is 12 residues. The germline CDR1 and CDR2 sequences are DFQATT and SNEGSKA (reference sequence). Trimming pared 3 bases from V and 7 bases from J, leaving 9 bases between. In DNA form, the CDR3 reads TGCAGTGCTAGGACGTGGGGTGAAAAACTGTTTTTT. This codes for CSARTWGEKLFF.

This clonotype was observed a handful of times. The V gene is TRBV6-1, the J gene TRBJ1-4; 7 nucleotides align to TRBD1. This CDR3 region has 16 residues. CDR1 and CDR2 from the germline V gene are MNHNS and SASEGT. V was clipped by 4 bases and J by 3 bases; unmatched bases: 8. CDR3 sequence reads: CASSGQPTGSNEKLFF. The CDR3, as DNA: TGTGCCAGCAGTGGACAACCGACAGGGTCTAATGAAAAACTGTTTTTT.

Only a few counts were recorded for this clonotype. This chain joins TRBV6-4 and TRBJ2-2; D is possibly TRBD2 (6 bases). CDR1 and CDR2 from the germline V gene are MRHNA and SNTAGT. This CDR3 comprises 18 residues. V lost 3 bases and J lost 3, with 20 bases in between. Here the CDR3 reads CASSDRDFTGLDTGELFF. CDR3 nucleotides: TGTGCCAGCAGTGATCGGGACTTCACGGGGTTGGACACCGGGGAGCTGTTTTTT.

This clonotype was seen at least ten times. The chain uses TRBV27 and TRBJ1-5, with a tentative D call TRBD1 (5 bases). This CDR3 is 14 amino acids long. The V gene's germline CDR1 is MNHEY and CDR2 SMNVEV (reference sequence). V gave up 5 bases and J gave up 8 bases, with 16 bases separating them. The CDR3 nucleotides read TGTGCCAGCAGTGAAAACCGGGGGGTTAAGCCCCAGCATTTT. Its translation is CASSENRGVKPQHF.

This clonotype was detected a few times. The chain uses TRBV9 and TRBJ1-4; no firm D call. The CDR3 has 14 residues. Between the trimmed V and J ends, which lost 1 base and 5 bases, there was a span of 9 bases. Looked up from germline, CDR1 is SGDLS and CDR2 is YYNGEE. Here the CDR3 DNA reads TGTGCCAGCAGCGTATGGGGAGGAAATGAAAAACTGTTTTTT. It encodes CASSVWGGNEKLFF.

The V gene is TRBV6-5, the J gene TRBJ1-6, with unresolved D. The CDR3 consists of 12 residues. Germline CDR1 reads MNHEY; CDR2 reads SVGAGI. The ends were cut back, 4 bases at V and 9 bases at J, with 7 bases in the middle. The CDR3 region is CASSWGGSPLHF. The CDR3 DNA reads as TGTGCCAGCAGTTGGGGAGGTTCACCCCTCCACTTT.

In DNA form, the CDR3 reads TGTGCCAGCTCACCAAGACTAGCGGCCATTAGTGAGCAGTTCTTC. The encoded protein is CASSPRLAAISEQFF. This chain uses TRBV18 with TRBJ2-1, with TRBD2 matching 9 bases. The CDR3 has 15 residues. The V gene end was trimmed by 2 bases and the J gene end by 9 bases; junction bases not matched to a gene: 8. The germline CDR1 and CDR2 sequences are KGHSH and LQKENI.

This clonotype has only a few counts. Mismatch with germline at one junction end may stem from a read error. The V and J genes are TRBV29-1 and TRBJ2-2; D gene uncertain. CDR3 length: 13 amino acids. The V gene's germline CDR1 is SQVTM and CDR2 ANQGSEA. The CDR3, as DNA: TGCAGCGTTCAAGAGAGGTTAGACGGGGAGCTGTTTTTT. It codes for CSVQERLDGELFF.

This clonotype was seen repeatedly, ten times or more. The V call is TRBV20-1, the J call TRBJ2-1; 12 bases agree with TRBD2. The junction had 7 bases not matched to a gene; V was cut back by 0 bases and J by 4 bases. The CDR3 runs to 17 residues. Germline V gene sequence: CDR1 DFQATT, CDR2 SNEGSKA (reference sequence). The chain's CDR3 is CSARDIGGTSGYNEQFF. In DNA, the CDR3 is TGCAGTGCTAGAGACATTGGGGGGACTAGCGGGTACAATGAGCAGTTCTTC.

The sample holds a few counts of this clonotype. The CDR3, as DNA: TGTGCCAGCAGCTTTTACAACAGGGGCAAGGAGACCCAGTACTTC. Translation: CASSFYNRGKETQYF. The V gene is TRBV11-2, the J gene TRBJ2-5, with 7 bases that match TRBD1. The germline gives CDR1 SGHAT, CDR2 FQNNGV. CDR3 size: 15 residues. The V segment lost 3 bases and the J segment 5 bases; nucleotides outside the gene matches: 9.